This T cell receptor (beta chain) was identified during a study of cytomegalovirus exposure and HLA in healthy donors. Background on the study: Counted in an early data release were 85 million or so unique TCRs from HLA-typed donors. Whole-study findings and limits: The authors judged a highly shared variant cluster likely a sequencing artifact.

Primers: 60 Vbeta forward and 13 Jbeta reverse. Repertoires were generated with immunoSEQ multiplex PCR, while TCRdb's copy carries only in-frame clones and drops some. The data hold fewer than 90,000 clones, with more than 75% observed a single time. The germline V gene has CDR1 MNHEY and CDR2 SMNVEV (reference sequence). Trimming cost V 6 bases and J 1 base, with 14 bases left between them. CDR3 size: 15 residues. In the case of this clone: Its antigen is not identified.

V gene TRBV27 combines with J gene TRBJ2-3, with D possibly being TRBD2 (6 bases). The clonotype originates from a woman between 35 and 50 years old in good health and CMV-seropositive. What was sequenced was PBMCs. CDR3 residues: CASSPNQRGTDTQYF. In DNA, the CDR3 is TGTGCCAGCAGCCCAAACCAGCGGGGCACAGATACGCAGTATTTT.